Listed below are T cell receptor beta chains from one sample, sequenced in a study of T cells in Graves' hyperthyroidism and ophthalmopathy. TCRdb ran MiXCR on the multiplex PCR reads and lists one entry per CDR3 protein. This sample carries around 600,000 distinct CDR3 sequences, 14% of them seen once, and the ten largest clones take 7% to 9%. The sample comprised blood. Receptor source: a young woman with Graves' ophthalmopathy. Both conserved end residues are part of each CDR3. The order of the fields is D gene, clone size, V gene, J gene, CDR3 DNA, CDR3 protein. A D gene is named only where the DNA matches it firmly. Part of the rows lack a size; the others show once, few, many or a class for expanded clones.

NA	NA	TRBV7-3	TRBJ2-2	TGTGCCAGCAGCTTGACAATCGGCGGGGAGCTGTTTTTT	CASSLTIGGELFF
TRBD1	many	TRBV30	TRBJ1-1	TGTGCCCAGGGAAGGGGGCTCGGCACTGAAGCTTTCTTT	CAQGRGLGTEAFF
TRBD1	few	TRBV19	TRBJ1-2	TGTGCCAGTAGTGGACAGGGGAGCTATGGCTACACCTTC	CASSGQGSYGYTF
TRBD1	few	TRBV4-2	TRBJ1-2	TGTGCCAGCAGCCAAGAGACAGGGGGCGGGGGCTACACCTTC	CASSQETGGGGYTF
NA	many	TRBV6-2/TRBV6-3	TRBJ2-7	TGTGCCAGCAGTTACGAGGGCGGAGCCTACGAGCAGTACTTC	CASSYEGGAYEQYF
TRBD1	many	TRBV7-8	TRBJ2-7	TGTGCCAGCAGCTCCGGGACAGGGGGGGATCGGTACGAGCAGTACTTC	CASSSGTGGDRYEQYF
TRBD1	NA	TRBV6-1	TRBJ1-4	TGTGCCAGCAGCTCGGGACAGGGTTGGGAAAAACTGTTTTTT	CASSSGQGWEKLFF
NA	few	TRBV28	TRBJ1-5	TGTGCAACCAGTCGGCTTCAGGGGTCGAATCAGCCCCAGCATTTT	CATSRLQGSNQPQHF
TRBD1	many	TRBV27	TRBJ1-2	TGTGCCAGCAGCCGTCGGGGACAGGGGACAGGCTACACCTTC	CASSRRGQGTGYTF
NA	many	TRBV5-5	TRBJ2-7	TGTGCCAGCAGCTTGTCTACCGTCTCCTACGAGCAGTACTTC	CASSLSTVSYEQYF
TRBD2	many	TRBV20-1	TRBJ2-3	TGCAGTGCTAGGGTAGCGGGATCCAACTTATGGGCAGATACGCAGTATTTT	CSARVAGSNLWADTQYF
NA	many	TRBV27	TRBJ2-3	TGTGCCAGCACCACGTTAGCCGGAGCCGGTACAGATACGCAGTATTTT	CASTTLAGAGTDTQYF
NA	many	TRBV19	TRBJ2-7	TGTGCCAGCACCCCGGACCGGGAGCAGTACTTC	CASTPDREQYF
NA	NA	TRBV6-2/TRBV6-3	TRBJ2-3	TGTGCCAGCAGTTACTCGAAAGGACACGGCCCCACAGATACGCAGTATTTT	CASSYSKGHGPTDTQYF
TRBD1	NA	TRBV5-6	TRBJ2-2	TGTGCCAGCAGCCCAACAGACAGGGGAATCTCCGGGGAGCTGTTTTTT	CASSPTDRGISGELFF
TRBD2	many	TRBV7-2	TRBJ2-7	TGTGCCAGCAGCACCGCCGGGACTAGCGGCTACGAGCAGTACTTC	CASSTAGTSGYEQYF
TRBD2	many	TRBV19	TRBJ2-1	TGTGCCAGTAGTATTTCTCGTGGACTAGCGGGCTCCTACAATGAGCAGTTCTTC	CASSISRGLAGSYNEQFF
TRBD1	NA	TRBV2	TRBJ1-2	TGTGCCAGCAGTGAGGAGAACAGGGGGCGAACTGGCTACACCTTC	CASSEENRGRTGYTF
TRBD1	many	TRBV19	TRBJ2-5	TGTGCCAGTAGTATAGGACAGGGTGTAGAGACCCAGTACTTC	CASSIGQGVETQYF
NA	few	TRBV29-1	TRBJ2-3	TGCAGCGTCAGGTCGGGAGACATCACAGATACGCAGTATTTT	CSVRSGDITDTQYF
NA	many	TRBV7-9	TRBJ2-1	TGTGCCAGCAGCCGAACGGGACAAGACAATGAGCAGTTCTTC	CASSRTGQDNEQFF
NA	many	TRBV18	TRBJ1-3	TGTGCCAGCTCACTAGACCAGGGAAACACCATATATTTT	CASSLDQGNTIYF
TRBD2	many	TRBV5-1	TRBJ2-7	TGCGCCAGCAGCTTGGAGGGACTAGCCGAGCAGTACTTC	CASSLEGLAEQYF
NA	few	TRBV12-3/TRBV12-4	TRBJ1-2	TGTGCCAGCAGTTTAGACGGGGTCTATGGCTACACCTTC	CASSLDGVYGYTF
TRBD1	many	TRBV6-1	TRBJ2-7	TGTGCCAGCATGGGACAGGGTTTCTACGAGCAGTACTTC	CASMGQGFYEQYF
TRBD2	few	TRBV9	TRBJ2-5	TGTGCCAGCAGCGTAGCTAGCGGGAGAGAGACCCAGTACTTC	CASSVASGRETQYF
NA	many	TRBV11-3	TRBJ2-3	TGTGCCAGCAGCTTAGCGGGCCCGGCGGCAGATACGCAGTATTTT	CASSLAGPAADTQYF
TRBD2	NA	TRBV29-1	TRBJ2-1	TGCAGCGTTGAATGGCCTAGCGGGAGCTCCTACAATGAGCAGTTCTTC	CSVEWPSGSSYNEQFF
TRBD2	many	TRBV2	TRBJ2-3	TGTGCCAGCACTGGGACTAGCGGCACAGATACGCAGTATTTT	CASTGTSGTDTQYF
NA	many	TRBV5-1	TRBJ2-3	TGCGCCAGCAGCTTGAGAGAGGATACGCAGTATTTT	CASSLREDTQYF
TRBD1	many	TRBV2	TRBJ1-2	TGTGCCAGCTGGGACAGAGCTAACTATGGCTACACCTTC	CASWDRANYGYTF
TRBD2	many	TRBV7-2	TRBJ2-7	TGTGCCAGCAGCTTCCCCCCACGGGCGGGAGATCTCCTGAGCTCCTACGAGCAGTACTTC	CASSFPPRAGDLLSSYEQYF
TRBD2	many	TRBV20-1	TRBJ2-1	TGCAGTGCTAGACTTGTGGGAGGGGCTAGCGGTTACAATGAGCAGTTCTTC	CSARLVGGASGYNEQFF
NA	many	TRBV13	TRBJ2-7	TGTGCCAGCAGACAGGGAGCTCAGGGGACCTACGAGCAGTACTTC	CASRQGAQGTYEQYF
NA	many	TRBV7-3	TRBJ2-3	TGTGCCAGCAGCTTAGAGGGCAGAAGCACAGATACGCAGTATTTT	CASSLEGRSTDTQYF
NA	many	TRBV19	TRBJ1-1	TGTGCCAGTAGTCTCCTCGGCCTGAGCGAGGTAGGCGTCATGGCTGAAGCTTTCTTT	CASSLLGLSEVGVMAEAFF
NA	many	TRBV20-1	TRBJ1-1	TGCAGTGCTAGGCCCAAGTGGCGGTTGAACACTGAAGCTTTCTTT	CSARPKWRLNTEAFF
NA	NA	TRBV7-3	TRBJ1-1	TGTGCCAGCAGCCAGGACGGGTTGAACACTGAAGCTTTCTTT	CASSQDGLNTEAFF
TRBD2	many	TRBV28	TRBJ2-5	TGTGCCAGCGCTTCTGAAGCGGGAGGACTTAAAGAGACCCAGTACTTC	CASASEAGGLKETQYF
NA	many	TRBV9	TRBJ1-3	TGTGCCAGCAGCGTGTCCGGACAGTTACTAACTGGAAACACCATATATTTT	CASSVSGQLLTGNTIYF
NA	many	TRBV28	TRBJ2-3	TGTGCCAGCAGTTTATACTTGACGTCCGCGGCCCGCACAGATACGCAGTATTTT	CASSLYLTSAARTDTQYF
NA	many	TRBV15	TRBJ2-3	TGTGCCACCAGCAGAGGGGGCCCCGTCGGGCAGTTGGGCACAGATACGCAGTATTTT	CATSRGGPVGQLGTDTQYF
NA	many	TRBV7-2	TRBJ2-7	TGTGCCAGCAGCTCTGGCGTTTCTTCCTACGAGCAGTACTTC	CASSSGVSSYEQYF
NA	many	TRBV6-2/TRBV6-3	TRBJ2-3	TGTGCCAGCAGTTACATCTCAGATACGCAGTATTTT	CASSYISDTQYF
NA	many	TRBV20-1	TRBJ2-3	TGCAGTGCGCCCGACTACTTTACTACAGATACGCAGTATTTT	CSAPDYFTTDTQYF
NA	NA	TRBV7-9	TRBJ1-1	TGTGCCAGCAGCTTCCGCCGGCGGACGGGGATCACTGAAGCTTTCTTT	CASSFRRRTGITEAFF
TRBD2	many	TRBV18	TRBJ2-3	TGTGCCAGCTCACCACCGACTAGCGGCTACACAGATACGCAGTATTTT	CASSPPTSGYTDTQYF
NA	NA	TRBV5-1	TRBJ2-2	TGCGCCAGCAGCTTGTGGGGGGCGAACTCCGGGGAGCTGTTTTTT	CASSLWGANSGELFF
NA	many	TRBV6-1	TRBJ1-1	TGTGCCAGCAGTGATCCCAGAACGGACACTGAAGCTTTCTTT	CASSDPRTDTEAFF
TRBD1	many	TRBV12-3/TRBV12-4	TRBJ2-7	TGTGCCAGCACCCAGGGGGTAGGCCACGAGCAGTACTTC	CASTQGVGHEQYF
TRBD2	many	TRBV28	TRBJ2-3	TGTGCCAGCAGTTTAGGGGCTAGCGGGAAGACAGATACGCAGTATTTT	CASSLGASGKTDTQYF
NA	many	TRBV7-8	TRBJ1-3	TGTGCCAGCCGCCCGGGAGCGCTGAGTCCCTCTGGAAACACCATATATTTT	CASRPGALSPSGNTIYF
NA	many	TRBV12-5	TRBJ2-1	TGTGCTAGTGGTTCGGGGAGTTTGGCCAATGAGCAGTTCTTC	CASGSGSLANEQFF
TRBD2	many	TRBV7-2	TRBJ2-3	TGTGCCAGCAGCTTCGGCGGGAGGCCAGATACGCAGTATTTT	CASSFGGRPDTQYF
TRBD2	many	TRBV7-9	TRBJ2-1	TGTGCCAGCAGCCAGACTAGCGGGAGCTCTGAGCAGTTCTTC	CASSQTSGSSEQFF
NA	many	TRBV20-1	TRBJ2-7	TGCAGTGCTCCACAGTCCGGGAGATACGAGCAGTACTTC	CSAPQSGRYEQYF
NA	few	TRBV25-1	TRBJ1-2	TGTGCCAGCAGTGAGGCAGTTCCCTTTAACTATGGCTACACCTTC	CASSEAVPFNYGYTF
TRBD1	many	TRBV7-9	TRBJ2-7	TGTGCCAGCAGCCCGTACAGGGGGTTTTACGAGCAGTACTTC	CASSPYRGFYEQYF
NA	few	TRBV20-1	TRBJ2-3	TGCAGTGCTAGAGACCTGGGCGAGCGGTGGGGCTGGAGGAAAGATACGCAGTATTTT	CSARDLGERWGWRKDTQYF
NA	few	TRBV5-4	TRBJ2-1	TGTGCCAGCACCAAACTAACGGACTCCCACAATGAGCAGTTCTTC	CASTKLTDSHNEQFF